These 29 T cell receptor beta chains originate from one sample sequenced in a study of spatial heterogeneity in lung cancer (dated by TCRdb to the late 2010s). Library preparation used 5' RACE. The run used a NextSeq 500. Using fastp at Q25 and MiXCR, TCRdb reprocessed the public reads and kept productive beta chains. Each entry merges the rows of one CDR3 protein and shows their most common DNA and genes. Present in this sample are tens of thousands of distinct CDR3 sequences, 5.5% to 8% of which were seen just once. The leading ten clones occupy approximately 15% of the sample. Read against the paper, the sample's time point label means: sample taken at primary tumor resection. For TCR sequencing, whole RNA was extracted from tumor and nontumor lung tissue, or from cryopreserved PBMC samples, and no cell sorting was done. This material consisted of PBMCs, taken at surgery. Source of these receptors: a male donor with early-stage non-small cell lung cancer.

The chain links TRBV20-1 to TRBJ1-6; TRBD1 aligns across 8 bases. Trimming cost V 3 bases and J 7 bases; bases outside gene matches: 8. Germline V gene sequence: CDR1 DFQATT, CDR2 SNEGSKA (reference sequence). This CDR3 contains 15 residues. For the CDR3, the DNA is TGCAGTGCTAGCAAGGCAGGGGGCCGGAATTCACCCCTCCACTTT. It encodes CSASKAGGRNSPLHF.

The gene calls are TRBV11-2 and TRBJ2-4, with a tentative D call TRBD1 (6 bases). CDR3 length: 16 amino acids. The ends were cut back, 1 base at V and 5 bases at J, with 15 bases in the middle. Germline assignment: CDR1 SGHAT and CDR2 FQNNGV. CDR3 DNA: TGTGCCAGCAGCTTAGTATTGGGACACTGGGAAAACATTCAGTACTTC. Protein product: CASSLVLGHWENIQYF.

This clonotype appeared many times. The CDR3 DNA is TGTGCCAGCAGTTCAACACCCTCCCTCAGGGGGTTGAAGCCCCAGCATTTT. Encoded protein: CASSSTPSLRGLKPQHF. The chain has TRBV28 and TRBJ1-5, with TRBD1 matching over 7 bases. CDR3 length equals 17 residues. Germline CDR1 reads MDHEN; CDR2 reads SYDVKM. The V gene end was trimmed by 4 bases and the J gene end by 8 bases; junction bases not matched to a gene: 17. Looking up the rest from reference TRBV28 and TRBJ1-5 gives the full variable domain: DVKVTQSSRYLVKRTGEKVFLECVQDMDHENMFWYRQDPGLGLRLIYFSYDVKMKEKGDIPEGYSVSREKKERFSLILESASTNQTSMYLCASSSTPSLRGLKPQHFGDGTRLSIL.

This clonotype was picked up many times. The V call is TRBV28, the J call TRBJ2-1, with D possibly being TRBD2 (5 bases). This CDR3 has 18 amino acids. In germline, CDR1 is MDHEN, CDR2 SYDVKM. V shed 6 bases and J shed 5 bases, with 26 bases lying between them. This CDR3 reads CASSFPLAAGQFHNEQFF. In nucleotides, the CDR3 is TGTGCCAGCAGCTTCCCGCTAGCCGCAGGTCAGTTCCACAATGAGCAGTTCTTC.

The V and J genes are TRBV29-1 and TRBJ2-7, with 7 bases aligning to TRBD1. The CDR3 spans 14 residues. The V and J ends lost 3 bases and 2 bases, in that order; junction bases with no gene match: 7. In germline, CDR1 is SQVTM, CDR2 ANQGSEA. The CDR3 loop is CSVEGRDSTYEQYF. The CDR3 nucleotides are TGCAGCGTTGAGGGCCGGGACAGCACCTACGAGCAGTACTTC.

This clonotype was counted only a few times. This chain uses TRBV19 with TRBJ1-4; D is perhaps TRBD1 (6 bases). The CDR3 runs 14 residues. Per germline, CDR1 LNHDA and CDR2 SQIVND (reference sequence). V dropped 5 bases and J dropped 7 bases, with 14 bases sitting between them. The CDR3 region is CASSPSQGAEKLFF. CDR3 nucleotides: TGTGCCAGTAGTCCGTCACAGGGCGCTGAAAAACTGTTTTTT.

Ten or more counts support this clonotype. The rearrangement links TRBV2 to TRBJ1-5; 7 bases fit TRBD1. Germline CDR1 reads SNHLY; CDR2 reads FYNNEI. V gave up 2 bases and J gave up 0 bases; unmatched junction bases: 1. There are 15 residues in the CDR3. The CDR3 DNA follows: TGTGCCAGCAGTGAAAGGGGGCCTAGCAATCAGCCCCAGCATTTT. The encoded protein is CASSERGPSNQPQHF. Together with reference TRBV2 and TRBJ1-5, the CDR3 gives the full variable domain: EPEVTQTPSHQVTQMGQEVILRCVPISNHLYFYWYRQILGQKVEFLVSFYNNEISEKSEIFDDQFSVERPDGSNFTLKIRSTKLEDSAMYFCASSERGPSNQPQHFGDGTRLSIL.

This clonotype was counted ten times or more. The CDR3 sequence: CASSSQNYEQYF. CDR3 coding DNA: TGCGCCAGCAGCTCACAGAACTACGAGCAGTACTTC. The chain joins TRBV5-1 to TRBJ2-7; D is unclear. The germline V gene encodes CDR1 SGHRS and CDR2 YFSETQ. The CDR3 is 12 amino acids. V lost 3 bases and J 3 bases, leaving 7 bases between the germline ends.

By its share, this clonotype is medium-sized. The chain uses TRBV5-1 and TRBJ1-6; D perhaps matches TRBD1 (6 bases). This CDR3 is 16 amino acids long. Trimming removed 4 bases at V and 0 bases at J, with 11 bases between. Germline-derived CDR1 and CDR2 are SGHRS and YFSETQ. The CDR3 DNA sequence: TGCGCCAGCAGCGCCGGACAGTACTCCTATAATTCACCCCTCCACTTT. The encoded protein is CASSAGQYSYNSPLHF.

Only a few counts were recorded for this clonotype. The chain uses TRBV7-6 and TRBJ1-4; unclear D gene. Germline values: CDR1 SGHVS, CDR2 FNYEAQ. With 3 bases removed from V and 6 bases from J, the gap between germline ends came to 11 bases. The CDR3 totals 14 residues. This CDR3 reads CASSFVSSDEKLFF. The CDR3 DNA sequence: TGTGCCAGCAGCTTTGTCAGCTCTGATGAAAAACTGTTTTTT. Supplemented by reference TRBV7-6 and TRBJ1-4, the full variable domain reads GAGVSQSPRYKVTKRGQDVALRCDPISGHVSLYWYRQALGQGPEFLTYFNYEAQQDKSGLPNDRFSAERPEGSISTLTIQRTEQRDSAMYRCASSFVSSDEKLFFGSGTQLSVL.

The V gene is TRBV19, the J gene TRBJ2-1; D is ambiguous. The CDR3 runs 13 residues. Trimming left V 0 bases short and J 7 bases short, with 7 bases between. Germline CDR1 LNHDA, CDR2 SQIVND (reference sequence). The CDR3, as DNA: TGTGCCAGTAGTATAGATGGGCAGAATGAGCAGTTCTTC. Amino acid sequence: CASSIDGQNEQFF.

This clonotype was found a few times. V and J are TRBV7-4 and TRBJ2-1; no clear D. Trimming cost V 5 bases and J 9 bases, with 14 bases left between them. There are 13 residues in the CDR3. Germline V gene sequence: CDR1 SGHVT, CDR2 SQSDAQ. CDR3 DNA: TGTGCCAGCAGCAAGCTTGGCGGTACTGAGCAGTTCTTC. It translates to CASSKLGGTEQFF.

The chain employs TRBV4-3 and TRBJ2-7, with a tentative D call TRBD2 (5 bases). This CDR3 contains 15 residues. The germline CDR1 and CDR2 sequences are LGHNA and YSLEER. V lost 1 base and J lost 0, with 10 bases in between. CDR3 DNA: TGCGCCAGCAGCCAAGGTCGAGGGAGCTCCTACGAGCAGTACTTC. The encoded protein is CASSQGRGSSYEQYF.

Ten or more counts support this clonotype. This chain connects TRBV12-3 or TRBV12-4 to TRBJ1-1; TRBD1 matches 11 bases. The CDR3 runs to 16 residues. Trimming at V came to 6 bases and at J to 5 bases, leaving 11 bases not matched to a gene. CDR3 sequence (DNA): TGTGCCAGCAGCTGGCCATCCGGGACAGGGGGAACTGAAGCTTTCTTT. Protein: CASSWPSGTGGTEAFF.

The table lists this clonotype with many counts. V gene TRBV20-1 combines with J gene TRBJ1-1; D is uncertain. V lost 2 bases, J lost 1 base, and 8 bases lay in between. Germline CDR1 reads DFQATT; CDR2 reads SNEGSKA (reference sequence). The CDR3 loop spans 13 amino acids. The CDR3 spells CSARSTANTEAFF. The CDR3 DNA reads TGCAGTGCTAGATCTACAGCGAACACTGAAGCTTTCTTT.

In its sample, this clonotype was seen many times. The chain recombines TRBV9 with TRBJ2-7; possibly TRBD2 for D (6 bases). The CDR3 spans 16 residues. Trimming shortened V by 0 bases and J by 6 bases, and 19 bases separated the two germline ends. Germline V CDR1 and CDR2: SGDLS, YYNGEE. In DNA, the CDR3 is TGTGCCAGCAGCGTAGCTACCGGAGGGCAGGACGGCGAGCAGTACTTC. It translates to CASSVATGGQDGEQYF.

The sample holds many counts of this clonotype. V is TRBV29-1 and J is TRBJ2-7; D may be TRBD1 (6 bases). The germline CDR1 and CDR2 sequences are SQVTM and ANQGSEA. Trimming stripped 4 bases from V and 3 bases from J, with 13 bases between. The CDR3 totals 13 residues. CDR3 sequence (DNA): TGCAGCGTTGTACTGACAGGCCGCTACGAGCAGTACTTC. Translated, it gives CSVVLTGRYEQYF.

V gene TRBV20-1 combines with J gene TRBJ2-1, with D uncertain. With 5 bases removed from V and 1 base from J, the gap between germline ends came to 9 bases. Per the germline V gene, CDR1 is DFQATT and CDR2 is SNEGSKA (reference sequence). The CDR3 length is 13 residues. The CDR3 DNA sequence: TGCAGTGCTCCTAAACTATCCTACAATGAGCAGTTCTTC. Protein product: CSAPKLSYNEQFF.

There are many counts of this clonotype. The V call is TRBV7-2, the J call TRBJ2-3; D gene ambiguous. The germline V gene encodes CDR1 SGHTA and CDR2 FQGNSA. The CDR3 has 16 amino acids. Trimming cost V 2 bases and J 0 bases, with 12 bases left between them. The CDR3 loop is CASSLRGGASTDTQYF. The CDR3 nucleotides are TGTGCCAGCAGCTTACGCGGCGGAGCTAGCACAGATACGCAGTATTTT.

This clonotype appeared many times. The genes are TRBV9 and TRBJ2-3, with TRBD1 matching over 7 bases. Germline V gives CDR1 SGDLS, CDR2 YYNGEE. Trimming removed 0 bases from V and 2 bases from J; junction bases left unmatched: 12. The CDR3 runs to 18 residues. The CDR3 reads CASSVATPMTGFTDTQYF. For the CDR3, the DNA is TGTGCCAGCAGCGTAGCTACCCCAATGACAGGGTTCACAGATACGCAGTATTTT.

In its sample, this clonotype was seen many times. This chain links TRBV6-6 with TRBJ2-5; 7 bases agree with TRBD2. The CDR3 extends over 13 amino acids. V was clipped by 8 bases and J by 9 bases; unmatched bases: 12. Looked up from germline, CDR1 is MNHNY and CDR2 is SVGAGI (reference sequence). The CDR3 DNA reads TGTGCCAGCGGAACTATTAGCGGGCCCCCCCAGTACTTC. The encoded protein is CASGTISGPPQYF.

This clonotype has only one observation. The genes are TRBV7-2 and TRBJ1-1, with a possible D match to TRBD1 (6 bases). Deletions cut 5 bases from V and 5 bases from J, with 12 bases between. The germline CDR1 and CDR2 sequences are SGHTA and FQGNSA. The CDR3 is 13 amino acids. The CDR3 region has the DNA TGTGCCAGCAGCACAACAGGGAAGACTGAAGCTTTCTTT. Protein: CASSTTGKTEAFF. Complete variable domain (other parts from reference TRBV7-2 and TRBJ1-1): GAGVSQSPSNKVTEKGKDVELRCDPISGHTALYWYRQSLGQGLEFLIYFQGNSAPDKSGLPSDRFSAERTGGSVSTLTIQRTQQEDSAVYLCASSTTGKTEAFFGQGTRLTVV.

This clonotype was counted only a few times. The chain carries TRBV18 and TRBJ2-3; D gene uncertain. Looked up from germline, CDR1 is KGHSH and CDR2 is LQKENI. V was shortened by 2 bases and J by 3 bases, with 9 bases between the two germline ends. The CDR3 totals 14 residues. In DNA form, the CDR3 reads TGTGCCAGCTCACCAGAATCCCGAACAGATACGCAGTATTTT. Its translation is CASSPESRTDTQYF.

The J gene is TRBJ2-4, the V gene TRBV20-1; 9 bases align to TRBD2. This CDR3 is built from 15 residues. V lost 3 bases, J lost 11 bases, and 14 bases stayed unmatched. CDR1 is DFQATT and CDR2 is SNEGSKA in the germline V gene (reference sequence). The CDR3 sequence: CSASGLLAGEWVQYF. The CDR3 DNA reads TGCAGTGCTAGTGGTTTATTAGCGGGAGAATGGGTTCAGTACTTC.

This clonotype is categorized as medium-sized. The chain is built from TRBV10-3 and TRBJ2-2; TRBD1 matches at 8 bases. The CDR3 covers 15 residues. With 6 bases clipped from V and 2 bases from J, the junction kept 5 bases outside the gene matches. The germline V gene has CDR1 ENHRY and CDR2 SYGVKD. CDR3 bases: TGTGCCATCAGGCTGGGACAGGACAACACCGGGGAGCTGTTTTTT. It codes for CAIRLGQDNTGELFF.

This clonotype appeared many times. V and J are TRBV5-5 and TRBJ1-2; D remains ambiguous. CDR1 is SGHKS and CDR2 is YYEKEE in the germline V gene (reference sequence). CDR3 length: 13 residues. V lost 3 bases and J 2 bases, leaving 8 bases between the germline ends. The CDR3 spells CASSSSGNYGYTF. CDR3 coding DNA: TGTGCCAGCAGCTCTTCCGGGAACTATGGCTACACCTTC.

This clonotype ranks as medium-sized. The CDR3 reads CSAPMVGTGNRDTQYF. Written as DNA, the CDR3 is TGCAGTGCCCCGATGGTCGGGACAGGGAACCGAGATACGCAGTATTTT. V is TRBV20-1 and J is TRBJ2-3; TRBD1 matches 9 bases. J was trimmed by 5 bases and V by 6 bases; bases with no gene match: 15. In germline, CDR1 is DFQATT, CDR2 SNEGSKA (reference sequence). The CDR3 length is 16 residues.

This clonotype is medium-sized by share. The chain is built from TRBV10-2 and TRBJ2-7; 11 positions match TRBD1. CDR1 is WSHSY, CDR2 SAAADI, per germline. The CDR3 loop spans 18 amino acids. After removal of 4 bases from V and 4 bases from J, the junction contained 15 bases not matched to a gene. This CDR3 is CASSADRGRMLASYEQYV. CDR3 bases: TGCGCCAGCAGTGCGGACAGGGGGCGGATGTTAGCCTCGTACGAGCAGTACGTC.

The sample holds many counts of this clonotype. The rearrangement links TRBV28 to TRBJ1-5; 7 bases line up with TRBD1. The V and J ends lost 6 bases and 5 bases, in that order; junction bases with no gene match: 7. This CDR3 spans 14 amino acids. From germline, CDR1 is MDHEN and CDR2 SYDVKM. This chain's CDR3 is CASRLDRWDQPQHF. Here the CDR3 DNA reads TGTGCCAGCAGATTGGACAGGTGGGATCAGCCCCAGCATTTT. The variable domain in full, with the rest retrieved from reference TRBV28 and TRBJ1-5, is DVKVTQSSRYLVKRTGEKVFLECVQDMDHENMFWYRQDPGLGLRLIYFSYDVKMKEKGDIPEGYSVSREKKERFSLILESASTNQTSMYLCASRLDRWDQPQHFGDGTRLSIL.